These 14 T cell receptor beta chains were all obtained from the same sample, sequenced in a study of CD8 T cells in ankylosing spondylitis. Overall study findings and caveats: Eight or nine highly homologous variants made up a TCR beta motif that seemed to typify ankylosing spondylitis blood.

In TCRdb, the 5' RACE reads were re-called with MiXCR into one record per CDR3 protein. The data contain 750,000 to 850,000 distinct CDR3 sequences, roughly 12% of them singletons. Their antigens remain unidentified. The specimen was blood, either unsorted or a sorted T cell fraction (not recorded which). The source of these receptors is a male donor with ankylosing spondylitis.

V and J are TRBV10-3 and TRBJ2-1; D gene unclear. V dropped 3 bases and J dropped 6 bases, with 6 bases sitting between them. Looked up from germline, CDR1 is ENHRY and CDR2 is SYGVKD. This CDR3 has 12 residues. The CDR3 region is CAISEVANEQFF. In DNA, the CDR3 is TGTGCCATCAGTGAAGTCGCCAATGAGCAGTTCTTC.

This clonotype was seen at least ten times. V and J are TRBV7-9 and TRBJ2-5; D is unresolved. The V gene's germline CDR1 is SEHNR and CDR2 FQNEAQ (reference sequence). The V gene lost 2 bases and the J gene lost 5 bases, with 9 bases spanning the gap. This CDR3 spans 13 amino acids. This chain's CDR3 is CASSLWESETQYF. The CDR3, as DNA: TGTGCCAGCAGCTTATGGGAATCCGAGACCCAGTACTTC.

This chain links TRBV10-3 with TRBJ2-5, with D tentatively TRBD1 (6 bases). The CDR3 contains 15 residues. Trimming stripped 3 bases from V and 2 bases from J, with 13 bases between. Germline V lookup: CDR1 ENHRY, CDR2 SYGVKD. The CDR3: CAISDGRGLQETQYF. Written as DNA, the CDR3 is TGTGCCATCAGTGACGGCAGGGGCTTGCAAGAGACCCAGTACTTC.

V gene TRBV20-1 combines with J gene TRBJ1-5; TRBD1 matches at 7 bases. Germline CDR1 is DFQATT and CDR2 is SNEGSKA (reference sequence). Trimming cost V 8 bases and J 3 bases; bases outside gene matches: 7. The CDR3 contains 13 residues. The CDR3 region is CSLLTGINQPQHF. DNA of the CDR3: TGCAGTCTTTTGACAGGGATCAATCAGCCCCAGCATTTT.

This clonotype was seen more than once but under ten times. This chain uses TRBV4-2 with TRBJ2-3; TRBD2 might be the D (5 bases). CDR3 length: 16 amino acids. Germline CDR1 and CDR2: LGHNA and YNFKEQ. V was cut by 0 bases and J by 1 base, with 11 bases left in between. CDR3 protein: CASSQDLGRGTDTQYF. CDR3 sequence (DNA): TGTGCCAGCAGCCAAGATCTGGGGAGAGGCACAGATACGCAGTATTTT.

This clonotype has only a few counts. CDR3 sequence (DNA): TGTGCCAGCATCGGGGATGCGGGCGAGCAGTACTTC. Protein: CASIGDAGEQYF. The chain couples TRBV28 to TRBJ2-7; D possibly corresponds to TRBD2 (5 bases). This CDR3 region has 12 residues. Germline CDR1 is MDHEN and CDR2 is SYDVKM. With 7 bases removed from V and 6 bases from J, the gap between germline ends came to 13 bases.

At least ten counts were recorded for this clonotype. V is TRBV9 and J is TRBJ2-5, with D unclear. Germline CDR1 and CDR2: SGDLS and YYNGEE. The CDR3 runs to 13 residues. The ends were cut back, 0 bases at V and 2 bases at J, with 5 bases in the middle. The CDR3 here is CASSVALQETQYF. The CDR3 nucleotides are TGTGCCAGCAGCGTAGCTTTACAAGAGACCCAGTACTTC.

This clonotype was picked up a small number of times. The V gene is TRBV29-1, the J gene TRBJ2-5; tentatively, D is TRBD1 (5 bases). V was clipped by 7 bases and J by 7 bases, with 16 bases between them. This CDR3 contains 12 residues. Germline V gives CDR1 SQVTM, CDR2 ANQGSEA. CDR3 nucleotide sequence: TGCAGCGCTGGACACGGAGCTGGGACCCAGTACTTC. This sequence encodes CSAGHGAGTQYF.

J is TRBJ2-5 and V is TRBV15, with a weak D call TRBD1 (5 bases). Deletions cut 0 bases from V and 7 bases from J, with 18 bases between. CDR1 LNHNV and CDR2 YYDKDF come from the germline V gene (reference sequence). This CDR3 spans 16 amino acids. For the CDR3, the DNA is TGTGCCACCAGCAGAGATCCCCTGCAGGGCCAGGCGACCCAGTACTTC. This encodes CATSRDPLQGQATQYF.

This chain connects TRBV4-3 to TRBJ2-1; 9 bases fit TRBD2. Trimming removed 0 bases from V and 2 bases from J; junction bases left unmatched: 8. Germline CDR1 LGHNA, CDR2 YSLEER. There are 18 residues in the CDR3. The CDR3 DNA follows: TGCGCCAGCAGCCAAGACCCGACGTCTAGCGGGACCTACAATGAGCAGTTCTTC. It codes for CASSQDPTSSGTYNEQFF.

This clonotype appeared a few times. V is TRBV15 and J is TRBJ2-5; possible D gene TRBD2, 7 bases. Germline loops: CDR1 LNHNV, CDR2 YYDKDF (reference sequence). The CDR3 has 14 residues. The germline V and J ends were trimmed by 8 bases and 5 bases, with 18 bases remaining between them. CDR3 sequence reads: CATGYAGADETQYF. The CDR3 DNA is TGTGCCACCGGCTACGCGGGGGCAGACGAGACCCAGTACTTC.

Only a few counts were recorded for this clonotype. The chain uses TRBV10-3 and TRBJ1-5, with a weak D call TRBD1 (5 bases). Trimming pared 10 bases from V and 4 bases from J, leaving 11 bases between. The CDR3 covers 12 residues. Looked up from germline, CDR1 is ENHRY and CDR2 is SYGVKD. The CDR3 loop reads CATKAGNQPQHF. Here the CDR3 DNA reads TGTGCCACGAAGGCAGGGAATCAGCCCCAGCATTTT.

The chain joins TRBV18 to TRBJ1-4; TRBD1 might be the D (5 bases). V was cut by 0 bases and J by 5 bases, with 10 bases left in between. CDR3 length equals 15 residues. Germline V gives CDR1 KGHSH, CDR2 LQKENI. The DNA for the CDR3 is TGTGCCAGCTCACCACCGAACAGGATGAATGAAAAACTGTTTTTT. Protein sequence: CASSPPNRMNEKLFF.

The table lists this clonotype with many counts. This chain joins TRBV29-1 and TRBJ1-4, with 7 bases fitting TRBD1. CDR1 and CDR2 (germline): SQVTM, ANQGSEA. The CDR3 length is 13 residues. Trimming removed 6 bases from V and 7 bases from J; junction bases left unmatched: 8. The CDR3: CSVRQGRGEKLFF. CDR3 bases: TGCAGCGTCAGACAGGGAAGGGGTGAAAAACTGTTTTTT.